The clone carrying this T cell receptor (beta chain) was recorded a few times. From the 5' RACE reads, TCRdb called clonotypes with MiXCR, one entry per CDR3 protein. The sample lists under 250,000 distinct CDR3 sequences, around 10% occurring once. The germline CDR1 and CDR2 sequences are GTSNPN and SVGIG (reference sequence). The V end was cut by 7 bases, the J end by 0 bases, with 14 bases between. The CDR3 covers 14 residues. The record originates from a study of identical twins. The sequence came from a young woman in good health. The chain has TRBV30 and TRBJ2-3; TRBD2 might be the D (5 bases). The specimen was memory (CD45RO+) T cells sorted from blood. The CDR3: CAFTSKGSTDTQYF. For the CDR3, the DNA is TGTGCCTTCACTAGTAAGGGAAGCACAGATACGCAGTATTTT.